Shown below are 31 T cell receptor beta chains from a single sample sequenced in a study of blood T cell repertoires in COVID-19. Assay: immunoSEQ multiplex PCR; the TCRdb copy retains only in-frame clones and omits some. Of roughly 370,000 clones listed, 85% to 90% are singletons. Sequencing was performed on PBMCs or T cells enriched from blood (not recorded which). The source is a woman between 50 and 59 years old who had recovered from COVID-19.

The rearrangement joins TRBV19 to TRBJ1-1, with D tentatively TRBD1 (6 bases). Germline V gene data show CDR1 as LNHDA and CDR2 as SQIVND (reference sequence). V was cut by 4 bases and J by 11 bases, with 14 bases left in between. The CDR3 runs to 12 residues. In DNA, the CDR3 is TGTGCCAGTAGTAATTCTGCTCAGGGGGCTTTCTTT. This encodes CASSNSAQGAFF.

CDR3: CASKLRTDQPQHF. The CDR3 DNA reads TGTGCCAGCAAACTTCGGACAGATCAGCCCCAGCATTTT. V gene TRBV27 combines with J gene TRBJ1-5; possible D gene TRBD1, 6 bases. The germline V and J ends were trimmed by 7 bases and 5 bases, with 12 bases remaining between them. Germline CDR1 reads MNHEY; CDR2 reads SMNVEV (reference sequence). This CDR3 is 13 amino acids long.

The rearrangement uses TRBV30 and TRBJ2-5; unclear D gene. Trimming removed 0 bases from V and 4 bases from J, with 6 bases in between. Per germline, CDR1 GTSNPN and CDR2 SVGIG (reference sequence). CDR3 size: 12 residues. CDR3 sequence: CAWSVSGETQYF. As DNA, the CDR3 is TGTGCCTGGAGTGTCTCGGGAGAGACCCAGTACTTC.

This clone was observed a single time. The chain uses TRBV7-2 and TRBJ2-3; D is unclear. The CDR3 has 16 residues. Germline values: CDR1 SGHTA, CDR2 FQGNSA. V dropped 1 base and J dropped 0 bases, with 11 bases sitting between them. CDR3 DNA sequence: TGTGCCAGCAGCTTAGGTGGCGGAACTAGCACAGATACGCAGTATTTT. Protein: CASSLGGGTSTDTQYF.

The rearrangement joins TRBV5-6 to TRBJ2-3; D possibly corresponds to TRBD1 (6 bases). CDR1 and CDR2 (germline): SGHDT, YYEEEE. This CDR3 is built from 15 residues. V was pared by 1 base and J by 4 bases, with 13 bases between. The CDR3 is CASSLTGKGSDTQYF. The DNA for the CDR3 is TGTGCCAGCAGCTTGACAGGGAAAGGTTCAGATACGCAGTATTTT.

The chain recombines TRBV4-2 with TRBJ2-2; 7 bases fit TRBD1. The CDR3 is made up of 15 amino acids. V shed 4 bases, J shed 0 bases, and the junction held 2 bases outside the gene matches. Germline V CDR1 and CDR2: LGHNA, YNFKEQ. The CDR3 sequence is CASSRGTANTGELFF. The CDR3 DNA follows: TGTGCCAGCAGCCGAGGGACAGCGAACACCGGGGAGCTGTTTTTT.

The chain joins TRBV25-1 to TRBJ2-1; 11 bases match TRBD2. The CDR3 sequence is 14 residues long. The J segment lost 4 bases and the V segment lost 4 bases, leaving 0 bases of the junction unmatched. Germline values: CDR1 MGHDK, CDR2 SYGVNS. Here the CDR3 reads CASSGLAGYNEQFF. The CDR3 DNA reads as TGTGCCAGCAGTGGACTAGCGGGGTACAATGAGCAGTTCTTC.

The chain is built from TRBV18 and TRBJ2-5, with 7 nucleotides matching TRBD2. The CDR3 length is 15 residues. Germline CDR1 reads KGHSH; CDR2 reads LQKENI. Trimming took 2 bases from V and 2 from J; bases not matched to a gene: 5. The CDR3 here is CASSPRVGGQETQYF. CDR3 sequence (DNA): TGTGCCAGCTCACCAAGAGTCGGGGGGCAAGAGACCCAGTACTTC.

V is TRBV12-5 and J is TRBJ2-5, with 8 positions matching TRBD1. The V gene end was trimmed by 6 bases and the J gene end by 2 bases; junction bases not matched to a gene: 2. This CDR3 region has 13 residues. CDR1 LGHNT and CDR2 FRNRAP come from the germline V gene. This CDR3 reads CASGGTGQETQYF. The CDR3 DNA is TGTGCTAGTGGGGGGACAGGACAAGAGACCCAGTACTTC. The full variable domain, in which reference TRBV12-5 and TRBJ2-5 provide the parts outside the CDR3, is DARVTQTPRHKVTEMGQEVTMRCQPILGHNTVFWYRQTMMQGLELLAYFRNRAPLDDSGMPKDRFSAEMPDATLATLKIQPSEPRDSAVYFCASGGTGQETQYFGPGTRLLVL.

This clone was observed many times. The V call is TRBV19, the J call TRBJ2-3; tentatively, D is TRBD1 (5 bases). The V end was cut by 7 bases, the J end by 1 base, with 15 bases between. Per the germline V gene, CDR1 is LNHDA and CDR2 is SQIVND (reference sequence). The CDR3 totals 15 residues. The CDR3 DNA reads as TGTGCCAGTAAGGCAGGGTTCAGGCGCACAGATACGCAGTATTTT. This gives the protein CASKAGFRRTDTQYF.

The rearrangement joins TRBV27 to TRBJ1-3; D gene uncertain. V lost 5 bases, J lost 0 bases, and 11 bases lay in between. Looked up from germline, CDR1 is MNHEY and CDR2 is SMNVEV (reference sequence). This CDR3 has 15 amino acids. CDR3 coding DNA: TGTGCCAGCAGTAGTGCGGGTTCCTCTGGAAACACCATATATTTT. Amino acids: CASSSAGSSGNTIYF.

The rearrangement joins TRBV18 to TRBJ2-5; 8 nucleotides align to TRBD2. The germline V gene encodes CDR1 KGHSH and CDR2 LQKENI. The length of the CDR3 is 13 residues. V lost 9 bases and J lost 3; bases outside the gene matches: 6. CDR3 DNA sequence: TGTGCCAGTAAGGAAGCGGGGGAAGAGACCCAGTACTTC. It codes for CASKEAGEETQYF.

This clone has only one observation. The chain couples TRBV28 to TRBJ2-4, with D perhaps TRBD2 (5 bases). The V gene lost 5 bases and the J gene lost 0 bases, with 11 bases spanning the gap. CDR1 and CDR2 from the germline V gene are MDHEN and SYDVKM. The CDR3 is made up of 15 amino acids. CDR3 bases: TGTGCCAGCAGTCCTCGGGGATTAGCCAAAAACATTCAGTACTTC. Its protein is CASSPRGLAKNIQYF.

V is TRBV7-2 and J is TRBJ2-3, with 7 bases aligning to TRBD2. Trimming removed 3 bases from V and 6 bases from J; junction bases left unmatched: 9. The CDR3 length is 15 residues. The germline gives CDR1 SGHTA, CDR2 FQGNSA. The CDR3 coding sequence is TGTGCCAGCAGCTTCGGACTAGTGGGGCGCGATACGCAGTATTTT. Its translation is CASSFGLVGRDTQYF.

This clone was counted only a few times. V and J are TRBV9 and TRBJ1-6; 7 bases match TRBD1. V was pared by 2 bases and J by 9 bases, with 11 bases of the junction left unmatched. CDR1 and CDR2 (germline): SGDLS, YYNGEE. This CDR3 spans 16 amino acids. The CDR3 here is CASSVEPGQTSSPLHF. The CDR3 nucleotides are TGTGCCAGCAGCGTCGAACCGGGACAGACTTCTTCACCCCTCCACTTT.

The V gene is TRBV9, the J gene TRBJ1-1; D gene uncertain. This CDR3 is 14 amino acids long. The germline gives CDR1 SGDLS, CDR2 YYNGEE. Trimming shortened V by 4 bases and J by 4 bases, and 14 bases separated the two germline ends. The CDR3 region is CASSSTLAGTEAFF. CDR3 nucleotides: TGTGCCAGCAGCTCCACACTAGCGGGCACTGAAGCTTTCTTT.

This clone showed up just once. The CDR3 DNA reads as TGTGCCAGCAGTTACACCTGGACAGGGCAGTACGAGCAGTACTTC. Translation gives CASSYTWTGQYEQYF. This sequence joins TRBV6-2 or TRBV6-3 and TRBJ2-7, with 8 bases matching TRBD1. The ends lost 2 bases at V and 4 bases at J; junction bases unmatched: 7. This CDR3 comprises 15 residues. CDR1 and CDR2 (germline): MNHEY, SVGEGT.

The chain joins TRBV18 to TRBJ1-5, with D possibly being TRBD1 (5 bases). Per germline, CDR1 KGHSH and CDR2 LQKENI. The V and J ends lost 3 bases and 2 bases respectively, with 8 bases between them. The CDR3 has 14 residues. CDR3 sequence reads: CASSPREGNQPQHF. CDR3 nucleotide sequence: TGTGCCAGCTCACCCAGGGAGGGCAATCAGCCCCAGCATTTT.

V is TRBV6-5 and J is TRBJ1-1, with 7 bases that match TRBD1. Germline CDR1 and CDR2: MNHEY and SVGAGI. The CDR3 totals 13 residues. With 5 bases clipped from V and 6 bases from J, the junction kept 6 bases outside the gene matches. CDR3 in amino acids: CASSRTGVAEAFF. The CDR3 region has the DNA TGTGCCAGCAGTCGTACAGGGGTCGCTGAAGCTTTCTTT.

The chain recombines TRBV5-1 with TRBJ1-2; 9 nucleotides agree with TRBD1. The CDR3 sequence is 17 residues long. J lost 0 bases, V lost 4 bases, and 10 bases had no gene match. The germline gives CDR1 SGHRS, CDR2 YFSETQ. CDR3 loop: CASSQGQGSYPNYGYTF. DNA of the CDR3: TGCGCCAGCAGCCAGGGACAGGGAAGCTATCCTAACTATGGCTACACCTTC.

Turning to this clone: The DNA is left out, because the CDR3 cannot be placed on it with certainty; the CDR3 is given as TCRdb lists it. The rearrangement links TRBV6-5 to TRBJ1-1. Both ends counted, the CDR3 spans 14 residues. Germline lookup yields CDR1 MNHEY and CDR2 SVGAGI. The CDR3 is CASSTSGGNTEAFF.

V usage is TRBV5-1 and J usage is TRBJ1-1, with 7 bases identical to TRBD1. The CDR3 contains 15 residues. V dropped 4 bases and J dropped 7; count of bases not matched to a gene: 13. CDR1 and CDR2 (germline): SGHRS, YFSETQ. Here the CDR3 reads CASSPRTGETNEAFF. The CDR3 DNA reads TGCGCCAGCAGCCCCCGGACAGGAGAAACTAATGAAGCTTTCTTT.

The V call is TRBV30, the J call TRBJ1-2; D perhaps matches TRBD1 (5 bases). This CDR3 is built from 16 residues. In germline, CDR1 is GTSNPN, CDR2 SVGIG (reference sequence). Trimming stripped 1 base from V and 3 bases from J, with 18 bases between. CDR3 sequence reads: CAWSGGAANSYYGYTF. CDR3 nucleotide sequence: TGTGCCTGGAGTGGCGGGGCGGCTAACTCTTACTATGGCTACACCTTC.

The chain links TRBV7-9 to TRBJ1-2; the D gene is possibly TRBD1 (5 bases). V lost 3 bases, J lost 2 bases, and 7 bases lay in between. Looked up from germline, CDR1 is SEHNR and CDR2 is FQNEAQ (reference sequence). The length of the CDR3 is 13 residues. CDR3 nucleotides: TGTGCCAGCAGCTTCGGGGGGAACTATGGCTACACCTTC. Its translation is CASSFGGNYGYTF. Supplemented by reference TRBV7-9 and TRBJ1-2, the full variable domain reads DTGVSQNPRHKITKRGQNVTFRCDPISEHNRLYWYRQTLGQGPEFLTYFQNEAQLEKSRLLSDRFSAERPKGSFSTLEIQRTEQGDSAMYLCASSFGGNYGYTFGSGTRLTVV.

The table lists this clone with many counts. The rearrangement uses TRBV6-2 or TRBV6-3 and TRBJ1-2; 8 bases line up with TRBD1. The CDR3 has 16 amino acids. Trimming cost V 6 bases and J 3 bases; bases outside gene matches: 12. Germline CDR1 and CDR2: MNHEY and SVGEGT. In DNA form, the CDR3 reads TGTGCCAGCAGCTTCTCATTGGACAGGGCCGACTATGGCTACACCTTC. Translated, it gives CASSFSLDRADYGYTF.

This sequence joins TRBV11-2 and TRBJ1-2; D gene uncertain. Germline CDR1 is SGHAT and CDR2 is FQNNGV. V was shortened by 4 bases and J by 8 bases, with 14 bases between the two germline ends. The CDR3 contains 13 residues. The CDR3 nucleotides read TGTGCCAGCAGCTCAATACGGGCGGGGGGCTACACCTTC. Amino acids: CASSSIRAGGYTF.

The chain combines TRBV21-1 with TRBJ2-3; the D segment call TRBD1 is taken from the table without a DNA check. TRBV21-1 is a listed pseudogene. This CDR3 region has 14 residues. The CDR3: CASSASGFLDTQYF. Here the CDR3 DNA reads TGTGCCAGCAGCGCGTCAGGGTTTCTAGATACGCAGTATTTT.

This chain links TRBV3-1 (or the pseudogene TRBV3-2) with TRBJ1-2; TRBD1 might be the D (6 bases). In germline, CDR1 is LGHDT, CDR2 YNNKEL (reference sequence). Trimming shortened V by 1 base and J by 6 bases, and 21 bases separated the two germline ends. The CDR3 totals 17 residues. CDR3 residues: CASSQGSSYRAFDGYTF. The CDR3 DNA follows: TGTGCCAGCAGCCAAGGTAGTTCGTACAGGGCGTTCGATGGCTACACCTTC.

This chain uses TRBV9 with TRBJ2-1; possible D gene TRBD1, 6 bases. Trimming removed 3 bases from V and 0 bases from J, with 13 bases in between. The CDR3 runs 16 residues. In germline, CDR1 is SGDLS, CDR2 YYNGEE. The CDR3 sequence: CASSGWDTSSYNEQFF. For the CDR3, the DNA is TGTGCCAGCAGCGGATGGGACACGAGCTCCTACAATGAGCAGTTCTTC.

The chain is built from TRBV6-5 and TRBJ2-3; TRBD2 matches at 9 bases. CDR1 is MNHEY, CDR2 SVGAGI, per germline. This CDR3 has 15 amino acids. V was clipped by 6 bases and J by 5 bases; unmatched bases: 9. CDR3 DNA sequence: TGTGCCAGCAGGTCCCCGCGGGGGGGTAAAGATACGCAGTATTTT. Its translation is CASRSPRGGKDTQYF.

V usage is TRBV5-4 and J usage is TRBJ2-5; 9 bases line up with TRBD2. This CDR3 spans 19 amino acids. After removal of 0 bases from V and 5 bases from J, the junction contained 17 bases not matched to a gene. Germline assignment: CDR1 SGHNT and CDR2 YYREEE (reference sequence). The CDR3 is CASSLGAGGGASVGETQYF. The CDR3 DNA follows: TGTGCCAGCAGCTTGGGGGCTGGCGGGGGGGCATCGGTTGGGGAGACCCAGTACTTC.